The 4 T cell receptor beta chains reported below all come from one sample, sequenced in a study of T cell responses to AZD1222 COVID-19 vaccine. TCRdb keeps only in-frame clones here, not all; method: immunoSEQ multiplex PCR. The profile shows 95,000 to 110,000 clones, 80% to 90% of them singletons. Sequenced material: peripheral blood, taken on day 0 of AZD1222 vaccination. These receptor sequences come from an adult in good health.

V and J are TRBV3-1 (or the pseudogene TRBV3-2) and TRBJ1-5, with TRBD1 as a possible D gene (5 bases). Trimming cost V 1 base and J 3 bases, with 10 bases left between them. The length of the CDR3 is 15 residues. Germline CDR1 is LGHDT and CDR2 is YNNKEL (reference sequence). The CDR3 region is CASSQGGGNNQPQHF. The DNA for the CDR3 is TGTGCCAGCAGCCAAGGGGGCGGGAACAATCAGCCCCAGCATTTT.

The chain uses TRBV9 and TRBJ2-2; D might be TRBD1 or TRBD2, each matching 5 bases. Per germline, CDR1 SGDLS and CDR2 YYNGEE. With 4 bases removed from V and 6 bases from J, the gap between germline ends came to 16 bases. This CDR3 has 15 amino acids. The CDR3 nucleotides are TGTGCCAGCAGCATCCGGGACGGTGGCTCCGGGGAGCTGTTTTTT. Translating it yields CASSIRDGGSGELFF.

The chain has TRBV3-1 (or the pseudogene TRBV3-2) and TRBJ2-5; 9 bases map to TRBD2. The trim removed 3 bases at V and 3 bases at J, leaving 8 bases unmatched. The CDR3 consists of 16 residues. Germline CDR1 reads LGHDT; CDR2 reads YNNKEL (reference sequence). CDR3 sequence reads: CASSQTGGLAKETQYF. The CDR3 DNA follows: TGTGCCAGCAGCCAGACCGGGGGACTAGCTAAAGAGACCCAGTACTTC.

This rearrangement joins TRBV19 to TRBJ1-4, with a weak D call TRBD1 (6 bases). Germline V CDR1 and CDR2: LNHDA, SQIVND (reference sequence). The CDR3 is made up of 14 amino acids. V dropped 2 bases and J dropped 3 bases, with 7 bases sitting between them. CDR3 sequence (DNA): TGTGCCAGTAGTATAAGGGGGGCTAATGAAAAACTGTTTTTT. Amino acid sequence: CASSIRGANEKLFF.